These 32 T cell receptor beta chains originate from one sample sequenced in a study of cytomegalovirus exposure and HLA in healthy donors. With 60 Vbeta and 13 Jbeta primers, the PCR was carried out. Sequencing was performed with immunoSEQ multiplex PCR; in TCRdb, only in-frame clones are kept and a portion is missing. The sample comprises under 200,000 clones, roughly 70% of which are singletons, and 1.5% to 2% rests with the top ten. Specimen: PBMCs. The receptors were gathered from a woman aged 25 to 39 in good health and CMV-seronegative.

The rearrangement joins TRBV5-6 to TRBJ2-5, with a tentative D call TRBD2 (7 bases). The CDR3 has 14 amino acids. CDR1 SGHDT and CDR2 YYEEEE come from the germline V gene. Trimming took off 5 bases at V and 9 bases at J, with 20 bases between the two ends. The CDR3 sequence: CASRNPQGSGAQYF. CDR3 coding DNA: TGTGCCAGCAGAAACCCACAGGGCAGCGGGGCCCAGTACTTC.

The rearrangement uses TRBV7-3 and TRBJ2-1, with TRBD2 matching over 8 bases. Per germline, CDR1 SGHTA and CDR2 FQGTGA. The CDR3 covers 16 residues. Losses at the gene ends were 1 base for V and 0 bases for J; bases not matched to a gene: 2. The DNA of the CDR3 is TGTGCCAGCAGCTTAATAGCGGGGTCCTCCTACAATGAGCAGTTCTTC. Protein sequence: CASSLIAGSSYNEQFF.

The gene calls are TRBV6-6 and TRBJ1-2; weak D call: TRBD1 (6 bases). Trimming left V 7 bases short and J 0 bases short, with 15 bases between. CDR1 MNHNY and CDR2 SVGAGI come from the germline V gene (reference sequence). The CDR3 spans 15 residues. CDR3 coding DNA: TGTGCCAGCATCAAGACGGACAGAGCTAACTATGGCTACACCTTC. Translating it yields CASIKTDRANYGYTF.

This clone was seen just once. V usage is TRBV2 and J usage is TRBJ2-4, with 16 bases identical to TRBD2. The junction had 15 bases not matched to a gene; V was cut back by 6 bases and J by 7 bases. CDR1 is SNHLY, CDR2 FYNNEI, per germline. The CDR3 is 19 amino acids. As DNA, the CDR3 is TGTGCCAGCAGGGACCCCGGGACTAGCGGGAGGGGAAGTAGGAACATTCAGTACTTC. Amino acids: CASRDPGTSGRGSRNIQYF.

Concerning this clone itself: At the DNA level, this CDR3 is encoded by other sequences in the same sample as well. The chain links TRBV19 to TRBJ2-7; 11 bases match TRBD2. The ends lost 6 bases at V and 0 bases at J; junction bases unmatched: 4. The CDR3 totals 15 residues. The germline V gene has CDR1 LNHDA and CDR2 SQIVND (reference sequence). In nucleotides, the CDR3 is TGTGCCAGTAGCCCAACTAGCGGGAGCTCCTACGAGCAGTACTTC. As protein: CASSPTSGSSYEQYF.

The CDR3 reads CASSLRGGSNYGYTF. CDR3 nucleotide sequence: TGTGCCAGCAGCTTAAGAGGGGGAAGTAACTATGGCTACACCTTC. The genes are TRBV7-8 and TRBJ1-2; D is perhaps TRBD1 (6 bases). V was pared by 2 bases and J by 1 base, with 11 bases between. From germline, CDR1 is SGHVS and CDR2 FQNEAQ. This CDR3 comprises 15 residues. The whole variable domain, filled in from reference TRBV7-8 and TRBJ1-2, reads GAGVSQSPRYKVAKRGQDVALRCDPISGHVSLFWYQQALGQGPEFLTYFQNEAQLDKSGLPSDRFFAERPEGSVSTLKIQRTQQEDSAVYLCASSLRGGSNYGYTFGSGTRLTVV.

The genes are TRBV2 and TRBJ2-3; D remains ambiguous. The CDR3 contains 13 residues. Between the trimmed V and J ends, which lost 1 base and 7 bases, there was a span of 9 bases. CDR1 and CDR2 (germline): SNHLY, FYNNEI. The CDR3, as DNA: TGTGCCAGCAGTGAAGTGATAGCAAATACGCAGTATTTT. It translates to CASSEVIANTQYF.

The V and J genes are TRBV9 and TRBJ2-5; 10 bases agree with TRBD2. The V gene end was trimmed by 0 bases and the J gene end by 7 bases; junction bases not matched to a gene: 9. The germline V gene has CDR1 SGDLS and CDR2 YYNGEE. CDR3 length: 16 amino acids. The CDR3 nucleotides read TGTGCCAGCAGCGTAGCGGCTAGCGGGAGTTATGGGACCCAGTACTTC. As protein: CASSVAASGSYGTQYF.

The chain carries TRBV27 and TRBJ1-4; no reliable D call. Germline loops: CDR1 MNHEY, CDR2 SMNVEV (reference sequence). Trimming left V 5 bases short and J 4 bases short, with 14 bases between. CDR3 length: 15 residues. The DNA of the CDR3 is TGTGCCAGCAGTCAGATCCGGGGAATTAATGAAAAACTGTTTTTT. It encodes CASSQIRGINEKLFF.

CDR3 loop: CASTPPGGIEQYF. CDR3 coding DNA: TGTGCCAGCACCCCACCGGGGGGGATCGAGCAGTACTTC. The rearrangement joins TRBV6-6 to TRBJ2-7, with 8 bases that match TRBD2. J was trimmed by 6 bases and V by 7 bases; bases with no gene match: 8. The CDR3 runs to 13 residues. Germline V gene sequence: CDR1 MNHNY, CDR2 SVGAGI (reference sequence).

This rearrangement joins TRBV2 to TRBJ2-5; 8 bases agree with TRBD1. CDR3 length equals 12 residues. Per germline, CDR1 SNHLY and CDR2 FYNNEI. Germline trimming cut 5 bases from V and 10 bases from J; bases unmatched to any gene: 6. The CDR3 DNA reads as TGTGCCAGCAGTAGACAGGGGCCCCACCAGTACTTC. It specifies CASSRQGPHQYF.

This chain connects TRBV7-9 to TRBJ1-2, with TRBD1 matching over 8 bases. The CDR3 length is 14 residues. V lost 8 bases and J lost 5; bases outside the gene matches: 10. Looked up from germline, CDR1 is SEHNR and CDR2 is FQNEAQ (reference sequence). The CDR3 is CASGGQGDRYGYTF. Here the CDR3 DNA reads TGTGCCAGCGGAGGACAGGGCGATCGATATGGCTACACCTTC.

This clone was seen a few times. The chain carries TRBV10-3 and TRBJ1-1; no clear D. V was pared by 5 bases and J by 1 base, with 14 bases between. CDR3 length equals 15 residues. CDR1 is ENHRY, CDR2 SYGVKD, per germline. The CDR3 bases are TGTGCCATCAGTCCCCGAGGTTCTGAGAACACTGAAGCTTTCTTT. Amino acid sequence: CAISPRGSENTEAFF.

V and J are TRBV9 and TRBJ2-5; 7 bases line up with TRBD2. Gene TRBJ2-7 matches the end of the DNA better, so the J call may be wrong. The CDR3 is 16 amino acids. CDR1 is SGDLS and CDR2 is YYNGEE in the germline V gene. DNA for the CDR3: TGTGCCAGCAGCGGTGGGGCTAGCGGAGGGTCCTACGAGCAGTACTTC. Translated: CASSGGASGGSYEQYF.

In its sample, this clone was seen a few times. The V gene is TRBV11-3, the J gene TRBJ1-6; TRBD1 might be the D (6 bases). CDR1 is SGHNT, CDR2 YENEEA, per germline. The V and J ends lost 3 bases and 3 bases respectively, with 12 bases between them. This CDR3 is 16 amino acids long. The CDR3 region is CASSFVGQIYNSPLHF. For the CDR3, the DNA is TGTGCCAGCAGCTTCGTCGGACAGATCTATAATTCACCCCTCCACTTT.

The genes are TRBV7-2 and TRBJ2-2; no firm D call. The CDR3 has 13 amino acids. V was trimmed by 5 bases and J by 5 bases, leaving 9 bases between them. Germline values: CDR1 SGHTA, CDR2 FQGNSA. CDR3 residues: CASSPGQTGELFF. CDR3 DNA: TGTGCCAGCAGCCCGGGTCAAACCGGGGAGCTGTTTTTT.

This sequence joins TRBV30 and TRBJ2-3; TRBD2 agrees at 12 bases. The CDR3 is 18 residues long. The J segment lost 2 bases and the V segment lost 0 bases, leaving 9 bases of the junction unmatched. CDR1 is GTSNPN, CDR2 SVGIG, per germline (reference sequence). DNA of the CDR3: TGTGCCTGGAGTGTCCTCCTAGCGGGAGGGGAAGACACAGATACGCAGTATTTT. This gives the protein CAWSVLLAGGEDTDTQYF.

In this sample, this clone turned up a few times. The V call is TRBV19, the J call TRBJ1-5, with 9 nucleotides matching TRBD1. Germline V gene data show CDR1 as LNHDA and CDR2 as SQIVND (reference sequence). Trimming removed 5 bases from V and 8 bases from J; junction bases left unmatched: 10. The CDR3 runs 15 residues. The DNA for the CDR3 is TGTGCCAGTAGTGTTACCGGGACAGGGAAGGAGCCCCAGCATTTT. It specifies CASSVTGTGKEPQHF.

This clone appeared a few times. The genes are TRBV4-1 and TRBJ2-1; 8 bases are shared with TRBD2. This CDR3 is 15 amino acids long. The J segment lost 7 bases and the V segment lost 4 bases, leaving 9 bases of the junction unmatched. CDR1 is MGHRA, CDR2 YSYEKL, per germline. The CDR3 DNA sequence: TGCGCCAGCAGCCTACCGGGACTAGTAAGGAATGAGCAGTTCTTC. Its protein product is CASSLPGLVRNEQFF.

This clone has just a few counts. The chain joins TRBV5-5 to TRBJ2-5; 8 bases map to TRBD2. There are 14 residues in the CDR3. V was pared by 0 bases and J by 2 bases, with 0 bases of the junction left unmatched. The germline CDR1 and CDR2 sequences are SGHKS and YYEKEE (reference sequence). CDR3 coding DNA: TGTGCCAGCAGCTTGGGCGGGGGGCAAGAGACCCAGTACTTC. It codes for CASSLGGGQETQYF.

The CDR3 DNA is TGTGCCACCAGCAGGAACAGGGGGCTGGGGCAGCCCCAGCATTTT. Its protein product is CATSRNRGLGQPQHF. This chain joins TRBV15 and TRBJ1-5; TRBD1 agrees at 9 bases. The CDR3 loop spans 15 amino acids. V trimming: 3 bases; J trimming: 7 bases; junction bases outside the gene matches: 7. Germline-derived CDR1 and CDR2 are LNHNV and YYDKDF (reference sequence).

This chain joins TRBV7-9 and TRBJ2-1; 7 bases are shared with TRBD1. After removal of 5 bases from V and 3 bases from J, the junction contained 7 bases not matched to a gene. Germline V gene lookup returns CDR1 SEHNR and CDR2 FQNEAQ (reference sequence). This CDR3 is 15 amino acids long. CDR3 sequence: CASSPPGTVYNEQFF. The CDR3 DNA reads TGTGCCAGCAGCCCCCCAGGGACAGTCTACAATGAGCAGTTCTTC.

This sequence joins TRBV5-1 and TRBJ2-7; 8 bases are shared with TRBD1. Trimming took 3 bases from V and 4 from J; bases not matched to a gene: 9. From germline, CDR1 is SGHRS and CDR2 YFSETQ. This CDR3 is built from 15 residues. The CDR3 here is CASSSPGTGSYEQYF. In DNA, the CDR3 is TGCGCCAGCAGCTCGCCCGGGACAGGATCTTACGAGCAGTACTTC.

V is TRBV5-5 and J is TRBJ2-7; D is perhaps TRBD2 (5 bases). Germline lookup yields CDR1 SGHKS and CDR2 YYEKEE (reference sequence). The CDR3 loop spans 14 amino acids. The V and J ends lost 3 bases and 0 bases respectively, with 10 bases between them. CDR3 bases: TGTGCCAGCAGCTACGTGGGGAGCTCCTACGAGCAGTACTTC. Its translation is CASSYVGSSYEQYF.

The chain employs TRBV25-1 and TRBJ2-5; 7 nucleotides align to TRBD1. CDR1 MGHDK and CDR2 SYGVNS come from the germline V gene. CDR3 length: 13 amino acids. J lost 5 bases, V lost 3 bases, and 3 bases had no gene match. The CDR3 nucleotides read TGTGCCAGCAGTGAGAGACAGGGCGAGACCCAGTACTTC. This gives the protein CASSERQGETQYF.

The rearrangement joins TRBV4-3 to TRBJ1-3; tentative D call: TRBD1 (5 bases). The CDR3 spans 18 residues. Germline V gene data show CDR1 as LGHNA and CDR2 as YSLEER. V gave up 4 bases and J gave up 0 bases, with 19 bases separating them. CDR3 sequence reads: CASSRRQPGLLSGNTIYF. The CDR3 nucleotides read TGCGCCAGCAGCCGACGGCAGCCGGGACTGCTCTCTGGAAACACCATATATTTT.

The chain uses TRBV5-6 and TRBJ2-5, with 8 nucleotides matching TRBD1. In germline, CDR1 is SGHDT, CDR2 YYEEEE. This CDR3 has 14 residues. The V segment lost 3 bases and the J segment 1 base; nucleotides outside the gene matches: 2. CDR3 sequence (DNA): TGTGCCAGCAGCTGGGGGACAGGCCAAGAGACCCAGTACTTC. Its protein is CASSWGTGQETQYF. The complete variable domain, with remaining parts taken from reference TRBV5-6 and TRBJ2-5, reads DAGVTQSPTHLIKTRGQQVTLRCSPKSGHDTVSWYQQALGQGPQFIFQYYEEEERQRGNFPDRFSGHQFPNYSSELNVNALLLGDSALYLCASSWGTGQETQYFGPGTRLLVL.

The chain uses TRBV18 and TRBJ2-7, with TRBD1 matching over 10 bases. CDR3 size: 15 residues. The ends lost 0 bases at V and 4 bases at J; junction bases unmatched: 3. Germline CDR1 KGHSH, CDR2 LQKENI. DNA of the CDR3: TGTGCCAGCTCACCACCGGGACAGGGGTGGTACGAGCAGTACTTC. This gives the protein CASSPPGQGWYEQYF.

The V call is TRBV6-5, the J call TRBJ1-2; D uncertain. This CDR3 is 12 amino acids long. Germline V CDR1 and CDR2: MNHEY, SVGAGI. Trimming pared 0 bases from V and 9 bases from J, leaving 8 bases between. The CDR3 nucleotides are TGTGCCAGCAGTTACTCCCGGGGTAGCTACACCTTC. It specifies CASSYSRGSYTF.

The rearrangement joins TRBV7-8 to TRBJ1-5; D might be TRBD1 (5 bases). V was pared by 5 bases and J by 1 base, with 15 bases between. The germline V gene encodes CDR1 SGHVS and CDR2 FQNEAQ. This CDR3 comprises 16 residues. For the CDR3, the DNA is TGTGCCAGCAGCCCCTTCGGGGGGATAAGCAATCAGCCCCAGCATTTT. Protein product: CASSPFGGISNQPQHF. The complete variable domain, with remaining parts taken from reference TRBV7-8 and TRBJ1-5, reads GAGVSQSPRYKVAKRGQDVALRCDPISGHVSLFWYQQALGQGPEFLTYFQNEAQLDKSGLPSDRFFAERPEGSVSTLKIQRTQQEDSAVYLCASSPFGGISNQPQHFGDGTRLSIL.

The V call is TRBV11-2, the J call TRBJ1-3; D is unresolved. Germline V gives CDR1 SGHAT, CDR2 FQNNGV. The CDR3 is 13 amino acids. Trimming removed 1 base at V and 1 base at J, with 2 bases between. The CDR3 here is CASSLASGNTIYF. In nucleotides, the CDR3 is TGTGCCAGCAGCTTAGCGTCTGGAAACACCATATATTTT.

The J gene is TRBJ2-1, the V gene TRBV10-3; D ambiguous. With 2 bases removed from V and 1 base from J, the gap between germline ends came to 9 bases. Germline loops: CDR1 ENHRY, CDR2 SYGVKD. The CDR3 runs 15 residues. The CDR3, as DNA: TGTGCCATCAGTGAGATGGCGGTGTCCTACAATGAGCAGTTCTTC. It codes for CAISEMAVSYNEQFF.